This T cell receptor beta chain was captured by sequencing in a study of cytomegalovirus exposure and HLA in healthy donors. Germline values: CDR1 MGHRA, CDR2 YSYEKL. The ends lost 4 bases at V and 3 bases at J; junction bases unmatched: 8. This CDR3 has 16 amino acids. Note on this clone: The sample holds other DNA sequences that translate to the same CDR3.

The PCR employed 60 Vbeta primers together with 13 Jbeta primers. Assay used: immunoSEQ multiplex PCR; TCRdb lists only in-frame clones, some missing. The data hold 150,000 to 200,000 clones, with roughly 80% observed a single time. The sequence was collected from a man aged 25 to 40 in good health and CMV-seropositive. The sequenced material came from PBMCs. This chain joins TRBV4-1 and TRBJ2-1; TRBD1 matches 8 bases. The CDR3 sequence: CASSPPGTGGYNEQFF. The DNA for the CDR3 is TGCGCCAGCAGCCCCCCCGGGACAGGAGGCTACAATGAGCAGTTCTTC.